Here is one T cell receptor (beta chain) with its context. What it recognizes is unknown. This sample was included in a study of T cell responses to AZD1222 COVID-19 vaccine. Study-level points and caveats: Just a handful of AZD1222 recipients were seropositive at baseline.

The CDR3 consists of 13 residues. The V gene end was trimmed by 0 bases and the J gene end by 10 bases; junction bases not matched to a gene: 6. Germline CDR1 GTSNPN, CDR2 SVGIG (reference sequence). The repertoire was sequenced with immunoSEQ multiplex PCR; TCRdb's copy has only in-frame clones and lacks some. The data show roughly 65,000 clones, more than 70% seen once. The chain has TRBV30 and TRBJ2-1; 7 nucleotides match TRBD2. This TCR was recovered from an adult in good health. Specimen: peripheral blood, collected on day 0 of AZD1222 vaccination. CDR3 loop: CAWSVLGGIEQFF. For the CDR3, the DNA is TGTGCCTGGAGTGTACTCGGGGGGATCGAGCAGTTCTTC.